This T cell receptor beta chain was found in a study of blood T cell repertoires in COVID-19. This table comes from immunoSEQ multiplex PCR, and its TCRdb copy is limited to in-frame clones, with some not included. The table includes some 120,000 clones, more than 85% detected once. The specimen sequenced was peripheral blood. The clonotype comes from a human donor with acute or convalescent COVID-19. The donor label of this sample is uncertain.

This CDR3 is CASSVESSGGADTQYF. The CDR3 coding sequence is TGTGCCAGCAGCGTAGAGTCTAGCGGGGGGGCAGATACGCAGTATTTT. This rearrangement joins TRBV9 to TRBJ2-3; 12 bases align to TRBD2. The CDR3 spans 16 residues. Germline CDR1 reads SGDLS; CDR2 reads YYNGEE. The V segment lost 0 bases and the J segment 4 bases; nucleotides outside the gene matches: 3.